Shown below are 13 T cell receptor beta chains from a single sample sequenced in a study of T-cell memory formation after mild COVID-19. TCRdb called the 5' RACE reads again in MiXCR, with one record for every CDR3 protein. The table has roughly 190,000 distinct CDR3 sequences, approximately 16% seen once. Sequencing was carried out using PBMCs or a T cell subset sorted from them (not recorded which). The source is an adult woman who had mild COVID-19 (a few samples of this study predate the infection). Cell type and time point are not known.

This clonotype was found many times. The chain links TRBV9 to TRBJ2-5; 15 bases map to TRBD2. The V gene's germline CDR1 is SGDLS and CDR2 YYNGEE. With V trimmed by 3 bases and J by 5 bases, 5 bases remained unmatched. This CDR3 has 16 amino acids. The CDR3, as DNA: TGTGCCAGCAGCGGGACTAGCGGGGGGGCCGTTGAGACCCAGTACTTC. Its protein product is CASSGTSGGAVETQYF.

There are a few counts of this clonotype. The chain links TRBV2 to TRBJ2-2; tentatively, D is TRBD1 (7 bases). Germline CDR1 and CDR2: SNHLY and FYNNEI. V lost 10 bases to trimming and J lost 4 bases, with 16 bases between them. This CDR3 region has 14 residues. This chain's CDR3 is CATAGQGGTGELFF. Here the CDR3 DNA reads TGTGCCACCGCCGGGCAGGGGGGCACCGGGGAGCTGTTTTTT. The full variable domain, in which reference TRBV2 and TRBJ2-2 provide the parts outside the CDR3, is EPEVTQTPSHQVTQMGQEVILRCVPISNHLYFYWYRQILGQKVEFLVSFYNNEISEKSEIFDDQFSVERPDGSNFTLKIRSTKLEDSAMYFCATAGQGGTGELFFGEGSRLTVL.

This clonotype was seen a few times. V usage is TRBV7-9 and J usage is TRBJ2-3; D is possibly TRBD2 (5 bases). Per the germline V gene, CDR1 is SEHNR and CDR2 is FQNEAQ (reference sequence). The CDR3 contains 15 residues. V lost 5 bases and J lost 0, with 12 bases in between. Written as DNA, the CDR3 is TGTGCCAGCAGCCGGATATGGACTAGCACAGATACGCAGTATTTT. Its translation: CASSRIWTSTDTQYF.

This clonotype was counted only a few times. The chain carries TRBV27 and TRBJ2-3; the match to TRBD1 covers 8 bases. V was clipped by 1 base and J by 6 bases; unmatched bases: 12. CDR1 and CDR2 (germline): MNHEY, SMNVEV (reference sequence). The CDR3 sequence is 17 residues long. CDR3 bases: TGTGCCAGCAGTTTATTGGGACAGGTGGTCAATCGCGATACGCAGTATTTT. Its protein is CASSLLGQVVNRDTQYF.

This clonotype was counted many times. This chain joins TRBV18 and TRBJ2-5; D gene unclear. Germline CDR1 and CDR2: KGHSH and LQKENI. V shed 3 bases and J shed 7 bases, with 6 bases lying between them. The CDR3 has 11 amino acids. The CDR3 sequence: CASSPGGTQYF. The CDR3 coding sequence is TGTGCCAGCTCACCGGGCGGGACCCAGTACTTC.

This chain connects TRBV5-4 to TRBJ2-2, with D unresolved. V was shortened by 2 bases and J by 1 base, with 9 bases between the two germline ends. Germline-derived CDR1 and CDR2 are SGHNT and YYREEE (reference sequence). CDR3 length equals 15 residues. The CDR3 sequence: CASSFARQNTGELFF. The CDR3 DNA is TGTGCCAGCAGCTTCGCACGACAGAACACCGGGGAGCTGTTTTTT.

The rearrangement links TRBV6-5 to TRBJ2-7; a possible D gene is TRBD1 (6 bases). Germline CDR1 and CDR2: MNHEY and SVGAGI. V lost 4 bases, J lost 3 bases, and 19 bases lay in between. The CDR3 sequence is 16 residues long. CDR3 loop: CASSWPFQGLNYEQYF. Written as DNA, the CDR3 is TGTGCCAGCAGTTGGCCTTTTCAGGGGCTGAACTACGAGCAGTACTTC.

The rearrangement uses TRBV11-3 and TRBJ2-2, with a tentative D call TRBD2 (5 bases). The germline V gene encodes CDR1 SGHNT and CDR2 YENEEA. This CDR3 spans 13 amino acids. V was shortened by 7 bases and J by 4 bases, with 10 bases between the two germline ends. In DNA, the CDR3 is TGTGCCAGCACCCAAGGAGGCACCGGGGAGCTGTTTTTT. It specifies CASTQGGTGELFF.

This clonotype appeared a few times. The CDR3 coding sequence is TGCAGTGCTAGAGGGACAGGGGGCATAGACCAAGAGACCCAGTACTTC. Its translation: CSARGTGGIDQETQYF. The chain joins TRBV20-1 to TRBJ2-5, with TRBD1 identical over 11 bases. With 1 base clipped from V and 0 bases from J, the junction kept 4 bases outside the gene matches. CDR3 size: 16 residues. Germline lookup yields CDR1 DFQATT and CDR2 SNEGSKA (reference sequence).

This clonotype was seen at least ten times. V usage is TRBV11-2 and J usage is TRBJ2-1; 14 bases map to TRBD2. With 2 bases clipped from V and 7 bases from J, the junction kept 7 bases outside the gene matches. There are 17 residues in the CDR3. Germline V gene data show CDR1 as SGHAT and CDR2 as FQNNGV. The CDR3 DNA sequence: TGTGCCAGCAGCTTAAGGCGCGGGACTAGCGGGAGTAATGAGCAGTTCTTC. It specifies CASSLRRGTSGSNEQFF.

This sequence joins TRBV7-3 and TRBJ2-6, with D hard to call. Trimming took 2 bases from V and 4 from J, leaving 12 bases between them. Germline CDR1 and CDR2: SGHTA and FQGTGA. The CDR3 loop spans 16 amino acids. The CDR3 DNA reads TGTGCCAGCAGCTTAGTTGGCGAGGCCGGGGCCAACGTCCTGACTTTC. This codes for CASSLVGEAGANVLTF.

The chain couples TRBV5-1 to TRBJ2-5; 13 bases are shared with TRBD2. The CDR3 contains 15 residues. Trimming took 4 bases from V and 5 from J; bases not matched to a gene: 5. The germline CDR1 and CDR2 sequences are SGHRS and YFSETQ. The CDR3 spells CASSRTSGSYETQYF. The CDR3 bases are TGCGCCAGCAGCAGGACTAGCGGGAGCTATGAGACCCAGTACTTC.

CDR3 residues: CASSLRQGFSQPQHF. CDR3 DNA: TGCGCCAGCAGCCTTCGACAGGGGTTTAGTCAGCCCCAGCATTTT. The chain links TRBV4-1 to TRBJ1-5, with 8 positions matching TRBD1. This CDR3 is 15 amino acids long. Germline V gene data show CDR1 as MGHRA and CDR2 as YSYEKL. V was clipped by 4 bases and J by 6 bases; unmatched bases: 8.